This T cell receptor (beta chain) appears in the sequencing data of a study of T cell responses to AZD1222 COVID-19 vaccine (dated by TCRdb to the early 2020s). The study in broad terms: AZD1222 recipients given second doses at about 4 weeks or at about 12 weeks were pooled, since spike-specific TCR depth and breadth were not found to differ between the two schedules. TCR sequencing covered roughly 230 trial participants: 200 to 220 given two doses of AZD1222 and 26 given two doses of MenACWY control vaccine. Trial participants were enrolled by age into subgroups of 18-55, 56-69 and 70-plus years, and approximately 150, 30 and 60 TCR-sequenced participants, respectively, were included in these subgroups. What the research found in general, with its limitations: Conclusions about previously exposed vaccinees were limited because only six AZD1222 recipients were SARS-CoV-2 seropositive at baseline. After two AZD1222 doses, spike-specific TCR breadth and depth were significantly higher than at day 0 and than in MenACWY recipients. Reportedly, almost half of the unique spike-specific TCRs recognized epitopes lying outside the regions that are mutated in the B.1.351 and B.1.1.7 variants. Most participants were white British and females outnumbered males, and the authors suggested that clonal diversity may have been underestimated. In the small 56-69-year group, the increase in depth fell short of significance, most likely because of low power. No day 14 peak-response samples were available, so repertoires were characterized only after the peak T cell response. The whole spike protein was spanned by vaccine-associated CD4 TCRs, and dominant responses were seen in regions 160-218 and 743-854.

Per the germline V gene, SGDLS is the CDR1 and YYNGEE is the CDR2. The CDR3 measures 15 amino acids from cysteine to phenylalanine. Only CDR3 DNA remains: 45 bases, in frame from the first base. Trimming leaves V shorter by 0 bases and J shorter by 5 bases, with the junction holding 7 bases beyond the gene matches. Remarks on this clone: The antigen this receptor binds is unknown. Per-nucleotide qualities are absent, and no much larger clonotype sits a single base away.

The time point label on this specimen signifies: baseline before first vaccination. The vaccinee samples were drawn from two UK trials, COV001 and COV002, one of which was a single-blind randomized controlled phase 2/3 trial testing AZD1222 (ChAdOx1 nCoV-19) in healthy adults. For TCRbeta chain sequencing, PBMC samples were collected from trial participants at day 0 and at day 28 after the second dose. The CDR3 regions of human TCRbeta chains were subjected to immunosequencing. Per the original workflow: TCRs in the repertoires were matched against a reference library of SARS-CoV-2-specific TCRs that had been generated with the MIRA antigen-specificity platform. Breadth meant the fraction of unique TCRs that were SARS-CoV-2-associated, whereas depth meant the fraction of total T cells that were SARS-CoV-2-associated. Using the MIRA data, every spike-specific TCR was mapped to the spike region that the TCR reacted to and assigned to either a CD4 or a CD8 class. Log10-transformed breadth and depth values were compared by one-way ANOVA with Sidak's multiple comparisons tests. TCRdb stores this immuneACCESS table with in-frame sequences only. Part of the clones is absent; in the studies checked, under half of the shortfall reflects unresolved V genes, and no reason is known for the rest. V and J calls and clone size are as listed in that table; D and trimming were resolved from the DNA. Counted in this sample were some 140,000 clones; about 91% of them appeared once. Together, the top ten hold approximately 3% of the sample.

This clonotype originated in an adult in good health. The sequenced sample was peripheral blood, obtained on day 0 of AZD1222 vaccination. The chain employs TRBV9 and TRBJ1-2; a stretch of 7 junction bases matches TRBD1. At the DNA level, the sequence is TGTGCCAGCAGCGTAGCGGGGGGACAGAAATATGGCTACACCTTC. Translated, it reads CASSVAGGQKYGYTF.